This entry features one T cell receptor beta chain sequence. MiXCR, applied by TCRdb to the RT-PCR reads, yields one record per CDR3 protein. The sample shows around 150,000 distinct CDR3 sequences, 37% of them seen only once. The data belong to a study of patients and donors after allogeneic stem cell transplantation. The CDR3 consists of 12 residues. J gave up 11 bases and V 1 base, and 1 base lay outside the gene matches. The chain recombines TRBV12-3 or TRBV12-4 with TRBJ2-2, with TRBD2 matching 7 bases. The sample comprised blood, either unsorted or a sorted T cell fraction (not recorded which). The sequence derives from a human donor who was either an allogeneic HSCT recipient or a stem cell or donor lymphocyte infusion donor (not recorded which). It is not recorded whose cells these are; they may come from a transplant donor. The CDR3 protein is CASSLEGLELFF. DNA for the CDR3: TGTGCCAGCAGTTTAGAGGGACTAGAGCTGTTTTTT.